A few counts support the clone carrying this T cell receptor (beta chain). Its antigen is not identified. TCRdb recomputed calls from the reads with MiXCR, one row per CDR3 protein. This table holds about 600,000 distinct CDR3 sequences, less than 25% found once. This specimen comes from a study of T cell repertoires in cytomegalovirus infection. Whole-study results and caveats: The cumulative frequency of public TCR beta families distinguished individuals who carried CMV together with the relevant HLA.

The germline V gene has CDR1 MNHNY and CDR2 SVGAGI (reference sequence). V lost 5 bases to trimming and J lost 7 bases, with 17 bases between them. This CDR3 has 14 residues. Sequencing was done on a sample of CD8+ T cells from PBMCs. J is TRBJ1-1 and V is TRBV6-6; D remains ambiguous. The clonotype was recovered from a human donor in good health (CMV status not recorded). Some clones in this sample may be carry-over from other donors' samples. CDR3 in DNA: TGTGCCAGCAGTGACACCAAATCTCGTGGTGAAGCTTTCTTT. This translates into CASSDTKSRGEAFF.